Here is one T cell receptor (beta chain) with its context. The sample is drawn from a study of technical replicates of blood from a few donors. V lost 3 bases and J 5 bases, leaving 22 bases between the germline ends. The CDR3 spans 17 residues. Germline CDR1 MGHRA, CDR2 YSYEKL. Here immunoSEQ multiplex PCR was the method, and the copy in TCRdb shows in-frame clones only, minus some. The sample holds 70,000 or so clones, about 90% seen once. The rearrangement links TRBV4-1 to TRBJ1-1; no clear D gene. Sequenced sample: T cells isolated from PBMCs. The receptor's source is a human donor in good health. The DNA for the CDR3 is TGCGCCAGCAGCCACCCCCCCGACGGGAGCAAGACGACTGAAGCTTTCTTT. The encoded protein is CASSHPPDGSKTTEAFF.